Listed below are T cell receptor beta chains from one sample, sequenced in a study of blood T cells in healthy people across ages. TCRdb itself ran the 5' RACE reads through MiXCR, one entry per CDR3 protein. This table holds 2 million or so distinct CDR3 sequences, 49% found once. The sequenced sample was blood. These receptors originate from a woman in her forties in good health. Each CDR3 is given with its conserved first and last residue. D genes are given only for firm matches. A row's size may be missing; if present it is once, few, many or a size class.

CDR3nt	CDR3aa	d_gene	j_gene	abundance	v_gene
TGTGCCAGCAGCTTAGGTCTGAGATCCAAAAGCATTCAGTACTTC	CASSLGLRSKSIQYF	NA	TRBJ2-4	NA	TRBV7-2
TGTGCCAGCAGTTTATTAGCCGACATCTTGCGACAGACCTACAATGAGCAGTACTTC	CASSLLADILRQTYNEQYF	NA	TRBJ2-7	NA	TRBV27
TGTGCCAGCAGTAGCAAACAGGGGGCTCATAACTATGGCTACACCTTC	CASSSKQGAHNYGYTF	TRBD1	TRBJ1-2	NA	TRBV27
TGTGCCAGCAGTGTCACCGGGACAGCTAACTATGGCTACACCTTC	CASSVTGTANYGYTF	TRBD1	TRBJ1-2	NA	TRBV12-3/TRBV12-4
TGTGCCAGCAGTTTCCAAACTAGCGGGGGGGCCTTGGGGACCCAGTACTTC	CASSFQTSGGALGTQYF	TRBD2	TRBJ2-5	NA	TRBV12-3/TRBV12-4
TGTGCCAGCAGTGGGACAGGGGAAGATCAAGAGACCCAGTACTTC	CASSGTGEDQETQYF	TRBD1	TRBJ2-5	few	TRBV2
TGCAGCGCCATATTAGCGGGGGGTTACAATGAGCAGTACTTC	CSAILAGGYNEQYF	TRBD2	TRBJ2-7	NA	TRBV29-1
TGTGCCAGCAGCTTAGGGGGACTAGCGGGGAATGAGCAGTACTTC	CASSLGGLAGNEQYF	TRBD2	TRBJ2-7	few	TRBV7-6
TGCAGTGCTAGGGCCATCGGGACAAGATATTACGAGCAGTACTTC	CSARAIGTRYYEQYF	NA	TRBJ2-7	NA	TRBV20-1
TGTGCCAGCAGTTACCCCAACACAGATACGCAGTATTTT	CASSYPNTDTQYF	NA	TRBJ2-3	many	TRBV28
TGTGCCAGCAGCCCGCAAAGGCAACAGCCCCAGCATTTT	CASSPQRQQPQHF	NA	TRBJ1-5	NA	TRBV7-8
TGCAGTGGGACAGGGCGAGAGACCCAGTACTTC	CSGTGRETQYF	TRBD1	TRBJ2-5	few	TRBV20-1
TGTGCCAGCAGTCATCCTTCTCCGGGACAGGGAGCAACTAATGAAAAACTGTTTTTT	CASSHPSPGQGATNEKLFF	TRBD1	TRBJ1-4	NA	TRBV28
TGTGCCAGCACCAATAGCGGGGGGACATCCTACGAGCAGTACTTC	CASTNSGGTSYEQYF	TRBD2	TRBJ2-7	NA	TRBV6-2/TRBV6-3
TGCAGTGGGGGTGGAACAGGCTATGGCTACACCTTC	CSGGGTGYGYTF	NA	TRBJ1-2	NA	TRBV20-1
TGCAGTGCTGCGACCGGGACAGATTACTACGAGCAGTACTTC	CSAATGTDYYEQYF	TRBD1	TRBJ2-7	NA	TRBV20-1
TGCAGTGCTAGTACGGACAGGTCATCTAGCACAGATACGCAGTATTTT	CSASTDRSSSTDTQYF	TRBD1	TRBJ2-3	few	TRBV20-1
TGCAGTGCCCTTGGACAGGTCTTCAATCAGCCCCAGCATTTT	CSALGQVFNQPQHF	TRBD1	TRBJ1-5	NA	TRBV20-1
TGTGCCAGTAGGCTAGGACCGATAACAGATACGCAGTATTTT	CASRLGPITDTQYF	NA	TRBJ2-3	NA	TRBV19
TGTGCCAGCAGCCACCTTACTGCGGAGGGGACTAATGAAAAACTGTTTTTT	CASSHLTAEGTNEKLFF	NA	TRBJ1-4	NA	TRBV4-2
TGCGCCAGCAGCCACGGGGCCGGCCGGCCCCAGCATTTT	CASSHGAGRPQHF	NA	TRBJ1-5	NA	TRBV4-1
TGTGCCAGCAGTACCGGGACTAGCGGGATCAAGACCCAGTACTTC	CASSTGTSGIKTQYF	TRBD2	TRBJ2-5	few	TRBV28
TGCGCCAGCAGCTACTCCGGGACTAGCAACAATGAGCAGTTCTTC	CASSYSGTSNNEQFF	TRBD2	TRBJ2-1	NA	TRBV5-1
TGTGCCAGCAGTTCGCCGGGACTAGCTCCCTACAATGAGCAGTTCTTC	CASSSPGLAPYNEQFF	TRBD2	TRBJ2-1	few	TRBV6-2/TRBV6-3
TGTGCCACCAGCAGAGTCAACCCTAGCACAGATACGCAGTATTTT	CATSRVNPSTDTQYF	NA	TRBJ2-3	few	TRBV15
TGTGCCAGCAGGAGAGACAGGCGCACCCCGACCCGGGGCTACAATGAGCAGTTCTTC	CASRRDRRTPTRGYNEQFF	NA	TRBJ2-1	NA	TRBV2
TGCAGTGTTTGGTACCCGGAGTCGATCGTAACAGATACGCAGTATTTT	CSVWYPESIVTDTQYF	NA	TRBJ2-3	NA	TRBV20-1
TGTGCCAGCAGCCAAGCAGGGGGCACAGGCCAGGTCACTGAAGCTTTCTTT	CASSQAGGTGQVTEAFF	TRBD1	TRBJ1-1	NA	TRBV4-2
TGCAGTGCTTCAGGGTTAACCAAAAACATTCAGTACTTC	CSASGLTKNIQYF	NA	TRBJ2-4	few	TRBV20-1
TGTGCCAGCAGCTTAGTATTTGATTACAATGAGCAGTTCTTC	CASSLVFDYNEQFF	NA	TRBJ2-1	few	TRBV7-9
TGTGCCAGCGAACAGGGAGCGGCGGCCAAAAACATTCAGTACTTC	CASEQGAAAKNIQYF	NA	TRBJ2-4	NA	TRBV6-1
TGTGCCAGCAGCCAAGATGGCAGCTTCGGAGAGACCCAGTTCTTC	CASSQDGSFGETQFF	NA	TRBJ2-1	NA	TRBV3-1
TGCAGTGCTACCGGGACAAGTCTCACAGATACGCAGTATTTT	CSATGTSLTDTQYF	NA	TRBJ2-3	NA	TRBV20-1
TGCAGTGCTCCAATCCGCGGGAGGGCCGGAGAGACCCAGTACTTC	CSAPIRGRAGETQYF	TRBD2	TRBJ2-5	NA	TRBV20-1
TGCAGCGTTGGGCGGGGGGAAGCAGATACGCAGTATTTT	CSVGRGEADTQYF	TRBD2	TRBJ2-3	NA	TRBV29-1
TGTGCCAGTAGTGACGCATGGGGTCGGGAGCAGTACTTC	CASSDAWGREQYF	NA	TRBJ2-7	few	TRBV19
TGTGCCAGCAGCCAACTAACAGGGGACACTGAAGCTTTCTTT	CASSQLTGDTEAFF	TRBD1	TRBJ1-1	NA	TRBV14
TGTGCCAGCAGTGACAGTTTCGTCTACGAGCAGTACTTC	CASSDSFVYEQYF	NA	TRBJ2-7	few	TRBV6-2/TRBV6-3
TGTGCCAGCAGAGACGGCAGGAGATCAGATATGCAGTATTTT	CASRDGRRSDMQYF	NA	TRBJ2-3	NA	TRBV12-3/TRBV12-4
TGTGCCAGCAGCTTGGTTAGGGGCCCTCCTCCAACTGAAGCTTTCTTT	CASSLVRGPPPTEAFF	NA	TRBJ1-1	NA	TRBV5-6
TGTGCCATCAGAGACACAGGGGGCCGGGGTGAAGCTTTCTTT	CAIRDTGGRGEAFF	TRBD1	TRBJ1-1	many	TRBV10-3
TGCGCCAGCAGCTTGACCAGGGGGTATAACGACGAGCAGTACTTC	CASSLTRGYNDEQYF	TRBD1	TRBJ2-7	NA	TRBV5-1
TGCGCCAGCAGCTTGGCGTCAGGGGGGCTCAATGAGCAGTTCTTC	CASSLASGGLNEQFF	NA	TRBJ2-1	many	TRBV5-1
TGTGCCAGCAGCGTAGAGTTGGGAACCGAAGAGACCCAGTACTTC	CASSVELGTEETQYF	NA	TRBJ2-5	NA	TRBV9
TGTGCCAGCAGTCCAACCAAGACAGGTATCTCCTACAATGAGCAGTTCTTC	CASSPTKTGISYNEQFF	NA	TRBJ2-1	NA	TRBV3-1
TGCAGTGCTAGAGATATCGGACAGGGGAACAATGAGCAGTTCTTC	CSARDIGQGNNEQFF	TRBD1	TRBJ2-1	NA	TRBV20-1
TGTGCCAGCAGCTTAGAATTAGCGGGAGGTACGCAGTATTTT	CASSLELAGGTQYF	TRBD2	TRBJ2-3	NA	TRBV7-2
TGCAGTGCTAGAGCCGGGGTATTGGGGTCACCCCTCCACTTT	CSARAGVLGSPLHF	NA	TRBJ1-6	NA	TRBV20-1
TGTGCCAGCAGTCTCAGGGGGCGGAGCTCTGGGGCCAACGTCCTGACTTTC	CASSLRGRSSGANVLTF	TRBD1	TRBJ2-6	NA	TRBV2